The 16 T cell receptor beta chains in this list originate from one sample, sequenced in a study of blood T cell repertoires in COVID-19 (TCRdb year 2020). Preparation of the library involved the immunoSEQ multiplex PCR assay. Entries here come from immuneACCESS through TCRdb and include only in-frame sequences with V and J called. Some clones fail to appear in such tables; in the studies checked, an unresolved V gene covers under half of the shortfall, and the cause of the remainder is unknown. The sample table contains 55,000 to 80,000 clones; only one count was recorded for more than 70% of them. About 6.7% of the sample is held by the ten biggest clonotypes. Material: peripheral blood. The source is a human donor in a cohort sampled during active COVID-19.

V usage is TRBV10-2 and J usage is TRBJ1-1; 9 bases are a match to TRBD1. V lost 7 bases, J lost 4 bases, and 7 bases stayed unmatched. Germline assignment: CDR1 WSHSY and CDR2 SAAADI. This CDR3 region has 14 residues. This CDR3 reads CASTPRQGGTEAFF. The CDR3 DNA sequence: TGCGCCAGCACTCCTCGACAGGGGGGCACTGAAGCTTTCTTT.

This chain uses TRBV18 with TRBJ2-3, with TRBD1 identical over 11 bases. The V segment lost 3 bases and the J segment 5 bases; nucleotides outside the gene matches: 7. Looked up from germline, CDR1 is KGHSH and CDR2 is LQKENI. This CDR3 contains 16 residues. CDR3 in DNA: TGTGCCAGCTCACCTCTCAGGACAGGGGGCTTAGATACGCAGTATTTT. This encodes CASSPLRTGGLDTQYF.

The J gene is TRBJ2-1, the V gene TRBV6-2 or TRBV6-3; unclear D gene. With 6 bases removed from V and 1 base from J, the gap between germline ends came to 10 bases. CDR3 size: 14 residues. Germline CDR1 and CDR2: MNHEY and SVGEGT. The CDR3 here is CASSYISSYNEQFF. CDR3 nucleotide sequence: TGTGCCAGCAGCTATATTAGTTCCTACAATGAGCAGTTCTTC.

This chain connects TRBV15 to TRBJ2-1; a possible D gene is TRBD2 (6 bases). This CDR3 has 16 amino acids. Trimming took off 0 bases at V and 7 bases at J, with 16 bases between the two ends. Germline V gene lookup returns CDR1 LNHNV and CDR2 YYDKDF (reference sequence). The CDR3 coding sequence is TGTGCCACCAGCAGAGATAGCCCACGGACTATAAATGAGCAGTTCTTC. Amino acid sequence: CATSRDSPRTINEQFF.

There are a few counts of this clone. CDR3 in DNA: TGTGCTAGTGGGTCCGGGACTAGCGGGAGGCAGCGTGAGCAGTTCTTC. Encoded protein: CASGSGTSGRQREQFF. This chain links TRBV12-5 with TRBJ2-1; 15 nucleotides match TRBD2. V gave up 6 bases and J gave up 9 bases; unmatched junction bases: 9. The CDR3 is 16 amino acids. The germline CDR1 and CDR2 sequences are LGHNT and FRNRAP.

V is TRBV5-8 and J is TRBJ2-1, with 12 bases matching TRBD2. Germline values: CDR1 SGHTS, CDR2 YDEGEE. This CDR3 spans 15 amino acids. The V segment lost 4 bases and the J segment 5 bases; nucleotides outside the gene matches: 4. The CDR3 loop is CASSTRTSGNNEQFF. In DNA, the CDR3 is TGTGCCAGCAGCACACGGACTAGCGGGAACAATGAGCAGTTCTTC.

The CDR3 sequence: CASSLSGGAVNEQFF. The DNA for the CDR3 is TGCGCCAGCAGCCTCAGCGGGGGGGCAGTCAATGAGCAGTTCTTC. The rearrangement joins TRBV5-1 to TRBJ2-1; TRBD2 aligns across 10 bases. This CDR3 is built from 15 residues. Germline-derived CDR1 and CDR2 are SGHRS and YFSETQ. The ends lost 4 bases at V and 6 bases at J; junction bases unmatched: 7.

In this sample, this clone turned up a few times. The V and J genes are TRBV2 and TRBJ1-5; D is uncertain. The CDR3 contains 13 residues. Germline V gene lookup returns CDR1 SNHLY and CDR2 FYNNEI. V lost 3 bases, J lost 5 bases, and 8 bases lay in between. The CDR3 sequence: CASSEEVYQPQHF. The CDR3 bases are TGTGCCAGCAGTGAGGAGGTCTATCAGCCCCAGCATTTT.

V and J are TRBV7-9 and TRBJ2-5, with D perhaps TRBD1 (5 bases). CDR1 is SEHNR, CDR2 FQNEAQ, per germline (reference sequence). The CDR3 totals 15 residues. V lost 5 bases to trimming and J lost 3 bases, with 16 bases between them. In nucleotides, the CDR3 is TGTGCCAGCAGCGACGGACAAGTAGAAAAAGAGACCCAGTACTTC. It yields the protein CASSDGQVEKETQYF.

V gene TRBV7-8 combines with J gene TRBJ1-2; D not resolved. Trimming stripped 5 bases from V and 0 bases from J, with 10 bases between. The CDR3 covers 14 residues. Germline CDR1 reads SGHVS; CDR2 reads FQNEAQ. Here the CDR3 reads CASSPVSSNYGYTF. The CDR3 coding sequence is TGTGCCAGCAGCCCAGTCTCGTCTAACTATGGCTACACCTTC.

CDR3 loop: CASSQRSLHNYGYTF. The CDR3 region has the DNA TGCGCCAGCAGCCAACGATCGTTACATAACTATGGCTACACCTTC. J is TRBJ1-2 and V is TRBV4-1; D is uncertain. CDR1 is MGHRA, CDR2 YSYEKL, per germline. Trimming took off 2 bases at V and 1 base at J, with 11 bases between the two ends. The CDR3 consists of 15 residues.

The chain combines TRBV19 with TRBJ1-1; 11 bases match TRBD1. The length of the CDR3 is 13 residues. V lost 8 bases, J lost 6 bases, and 5 bases stayed unmatched. The germline gives CDR1 LNHDA, CDR2 SQIVND (reference sequence). CDR3 in amino acids: CASGQGAGAEAFF. In nucleotides, the CDR3 is TGTGCCAGTGGACAGGGGGCGGGCGCTGAAGCTTTCTTT.

The rearrangement joins TRBV18 to TRBJ1-1, with 7 positions matching TRBD1. Germline V gives CDR1 KGHSH, CDR2 LQKENI. The CDR3 extends over 13 amino acids. Trimming removed 2 bases from V and 8 bases from J; junction bases left unmatched: 5. In DNA, the CDR3 is TGTGCCAGCTCACCATGGACAGGAAAGGAAGCTTTCTTT. As protein: CASSPWTGKEAFF.

The CDR3 bases are TGTGCCAGCAGCCGAAGACAGCTTAGCAATGGCTACACCTTC. Translating it yields CASSRRQLSNGYTF. The V call is TRBV3-1 (or the pseudogene TRBV3-2), the J call TRBJ1-2; possible D gene TRBD1, 5 bases. V was trimmed by 4 bases and J by 6 bases, leaving 15 bases between them. The CDR3 consists of 14 residues. The germline V gene has CDR1 LGHDT and CDR2 YNNKEL (reference sequence).

V usage is TRBV7-9 and J usage is TRBJ2-2; D might be TRBD1 (5 bases). The CDR3 sequence is 12 residues long. Trimming left V 11 bases short and J 5 bases short, with 12 bases between. Looked up from germline, CDR1 is SEHNR and CDR2 is FQNEAQ (reference sequence). The CDR3 spells CAFKGKTGELFF. The CDR3 DNA follows: TGTGCCTTTAAGGGGAAAACCGGGGAGCTGTTTTTT.

V gene TRBV25-1 combines with J gene TRBJ2-7; TRBD1 matches at 7 bases. Germline V lookup: CDR1 MGHDK, CDR2 SYGVNS. With 4 bases clipped from V and 0 bases from J, the junction kept 3 bases outside the gene matches. This CDR3 spans 14 amino acids. The CDR3 is CASSVTGSSYEQYF. The CDR3 coding sequence is TGTGCCAGCAGTGTGACAGGGAGCTCCTACGAGCAGTACTTC.